The subject of this entry is one TCR beta chain. This sample was included in a study of control samples from healthy donors and cancer patients. TCRdb's copy holds only in-frame clones and misses some; the assay was immunoSEQ multiplex PCR. The table includes about 95,000 clones, just over 90% detected once. CDR3 length: 14 residues. Looked up from germline, CDR1 is SGHAT and CDR2 is FQNNGV. Trimming left V 5 bases short and J 5 bases short, with 16 bases between. This chain joins TRBV11-2 and TRBJ2-7; perhaps TRBD2 as D (6 bases). This clonotype was obtained from a woman aged 25-40 years in good health. Material: blood. Here the CDR3 reads CASSIGPTGDEQYF. The CDR3 DNA follows: TGTGCCAGCAGCATCGGACCCACGGGAGACGAGCAGTACTTC.